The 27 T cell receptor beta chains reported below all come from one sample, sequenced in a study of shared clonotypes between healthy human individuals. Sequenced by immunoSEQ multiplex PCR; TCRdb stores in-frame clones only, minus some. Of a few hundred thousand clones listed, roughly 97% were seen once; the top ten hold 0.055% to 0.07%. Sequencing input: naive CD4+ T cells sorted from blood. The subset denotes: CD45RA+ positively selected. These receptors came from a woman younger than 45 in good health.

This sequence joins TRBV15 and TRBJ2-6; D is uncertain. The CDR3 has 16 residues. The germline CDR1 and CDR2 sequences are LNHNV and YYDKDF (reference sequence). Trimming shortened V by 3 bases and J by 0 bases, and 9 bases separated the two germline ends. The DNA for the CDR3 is TGTGCCACCAGCAGTGGACGGACCTCTGGGGCCAACGTCCTGACTTTC. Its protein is CATSSGRTSGANVLTF.

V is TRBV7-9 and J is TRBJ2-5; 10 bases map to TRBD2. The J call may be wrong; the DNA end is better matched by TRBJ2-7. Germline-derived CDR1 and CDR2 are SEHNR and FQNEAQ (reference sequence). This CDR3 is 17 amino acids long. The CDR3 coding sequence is TGTGCCAGCAGCTTAGTTAGCGGGAGGCTAAGACCCTACGAGCAGTACTTC. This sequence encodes CASSLVSGRLRPYEQYF.

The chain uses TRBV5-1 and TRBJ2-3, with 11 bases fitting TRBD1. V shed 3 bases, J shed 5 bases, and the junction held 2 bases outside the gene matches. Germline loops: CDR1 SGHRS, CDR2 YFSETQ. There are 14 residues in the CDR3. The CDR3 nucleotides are TGCGCCAGCAGCTACGGGACAGGGGGAGATACGCAGTATTTT. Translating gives CASSYGTGGDTQYF.

This CDR3 reads CASSSSPSGVMDEQFF. The CDR3 bases are TGTGCCAGCAGTTCATCCCCTAGCGGGGTCATGGATGAGCAGTTCTTC. This chain uses TRBV28 with TRBJ2-1, with TRBD2 matching 9 bases. Per germline, CDR1 MDHEN and CDR2 SYDVKM. The CDR3 is made up of 16 amino acids. The J segment lost 8 bases and the V segment lost 4 bases, leaving 12 bases of the junction unmatched.

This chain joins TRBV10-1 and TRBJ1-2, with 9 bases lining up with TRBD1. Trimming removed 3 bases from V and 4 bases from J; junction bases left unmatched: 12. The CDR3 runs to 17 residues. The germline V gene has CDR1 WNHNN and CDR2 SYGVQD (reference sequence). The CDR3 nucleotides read TGCGCCAGCAGTGATAGGGTCTCGGGACAGGGCCTCTATGGCTACACCTTC. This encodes CASSDRVSGQGLYGYTF.

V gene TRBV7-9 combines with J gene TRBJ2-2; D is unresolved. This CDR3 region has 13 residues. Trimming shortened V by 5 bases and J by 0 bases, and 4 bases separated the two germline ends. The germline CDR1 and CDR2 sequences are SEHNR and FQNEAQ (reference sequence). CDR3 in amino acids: CASSPTNTGELFF. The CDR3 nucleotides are TGTGCCAGCAGCCCTACGAACACCGGGGAGCTGTTTTTT.

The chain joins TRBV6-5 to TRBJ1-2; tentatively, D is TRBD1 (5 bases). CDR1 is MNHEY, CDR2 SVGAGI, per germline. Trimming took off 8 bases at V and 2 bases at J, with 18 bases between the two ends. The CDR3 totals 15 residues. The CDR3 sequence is CASARGGVKNYGYTF. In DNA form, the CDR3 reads TGTGCCAGCGCTCGTGGGGGGGTTAAGAACTATGGCTACACCTTC.

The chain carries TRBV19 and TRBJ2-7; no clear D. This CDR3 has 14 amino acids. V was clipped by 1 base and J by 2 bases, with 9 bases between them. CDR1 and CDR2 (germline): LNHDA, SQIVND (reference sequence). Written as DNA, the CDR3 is TGTGCCAGTAGTATAGCGGGCTTCCCCTACGAGCAGTACTTC. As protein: CASSIAGFPYEQYF.

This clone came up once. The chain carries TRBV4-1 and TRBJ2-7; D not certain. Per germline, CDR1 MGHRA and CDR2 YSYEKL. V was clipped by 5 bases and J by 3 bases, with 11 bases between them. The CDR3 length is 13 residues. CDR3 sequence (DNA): TGCGCCAGCAGCTACATCTGGGGCTACGAGCAGTACTTC. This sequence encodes CASSYIWGYEQYF.

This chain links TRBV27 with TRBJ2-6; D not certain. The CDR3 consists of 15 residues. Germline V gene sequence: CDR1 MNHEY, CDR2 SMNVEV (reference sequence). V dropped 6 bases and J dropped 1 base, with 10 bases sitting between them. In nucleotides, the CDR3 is TGTGCCAGCAGCCGTACGCATTCTGGGGCCAACGTCCTGACTTTC. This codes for CASSRTHSGANVLTF.

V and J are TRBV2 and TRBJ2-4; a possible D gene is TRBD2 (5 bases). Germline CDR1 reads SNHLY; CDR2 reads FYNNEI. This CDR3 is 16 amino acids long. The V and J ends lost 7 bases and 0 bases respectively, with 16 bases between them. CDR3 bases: TGTGCCAGCACCTCACTCCGAGGGAGAGCCAAAAACATTCAGTACTTC. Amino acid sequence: CASTSLRGRAKNIQYF.

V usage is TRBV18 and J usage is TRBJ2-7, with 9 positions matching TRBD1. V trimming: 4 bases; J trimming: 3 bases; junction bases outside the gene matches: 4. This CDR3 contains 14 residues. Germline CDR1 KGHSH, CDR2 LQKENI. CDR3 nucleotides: TGTGCCAGCTCACTGGACAGGGGTAGCTACGAGCAGTACTTC. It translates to CASSLDRGSYEQYF.

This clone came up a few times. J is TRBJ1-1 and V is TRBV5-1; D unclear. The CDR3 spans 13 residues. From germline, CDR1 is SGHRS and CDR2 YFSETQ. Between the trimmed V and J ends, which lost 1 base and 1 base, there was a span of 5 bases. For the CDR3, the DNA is TGCGCCAGCAGCTTGAGGACGAACACTGAAGCTTTCTTT. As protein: CASSLRTNTEAFF.

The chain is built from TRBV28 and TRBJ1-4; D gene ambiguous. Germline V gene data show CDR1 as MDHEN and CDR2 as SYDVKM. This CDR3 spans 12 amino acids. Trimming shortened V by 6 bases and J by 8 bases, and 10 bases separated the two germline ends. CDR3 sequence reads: CASSASGEKLFF. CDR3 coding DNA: TGTGCCAGCAGCGCCTCGGGGGAAAAACTGTTTTTT.

CDR3 coding DNA: TGTGCCAGCAGTTCCGGGACGGGAGGGGAGACCCAGTACTTC. It is translated as CASSSGTGGETQYF. This chain connects TRBV6-5 to TRBJ2-5; 8 nucleotides match TRBD2. CDR3 size: 14 residues. V shed 4 bases, J shed 5 bases, and the junction held 6 bases outside the gene matches. Germline lookup yields CDR1 MNHEY and CDR2 SVGAGI.

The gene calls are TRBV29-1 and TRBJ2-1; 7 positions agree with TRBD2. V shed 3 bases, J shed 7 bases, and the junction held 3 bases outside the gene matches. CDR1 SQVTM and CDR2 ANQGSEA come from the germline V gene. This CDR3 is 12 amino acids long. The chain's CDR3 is CSVERELNEQFF. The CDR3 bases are TGCAGCGTTGAGCGGGAGTTGAATGAGCAGTTCTTC.

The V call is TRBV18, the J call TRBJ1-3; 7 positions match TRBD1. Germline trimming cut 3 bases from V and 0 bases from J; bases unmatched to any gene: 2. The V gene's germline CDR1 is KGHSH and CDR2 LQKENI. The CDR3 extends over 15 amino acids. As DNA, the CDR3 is TGTGCCAGCTCACCGGACAGGTCCTCTGGAAACACCATATATTTT. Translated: CASSPDRSSGNTIYF.

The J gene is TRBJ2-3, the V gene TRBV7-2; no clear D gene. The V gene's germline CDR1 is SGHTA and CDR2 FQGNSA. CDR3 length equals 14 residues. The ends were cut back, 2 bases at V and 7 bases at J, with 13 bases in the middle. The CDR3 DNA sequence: TGTGCCAGCAGCTTACCCCCCCCAGTGCATACGCAGTATTTT. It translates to CASSLPPPVHTQYF.

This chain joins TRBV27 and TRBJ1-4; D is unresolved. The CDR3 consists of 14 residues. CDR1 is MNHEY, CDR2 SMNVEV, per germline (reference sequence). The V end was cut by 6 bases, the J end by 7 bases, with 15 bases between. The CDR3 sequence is CASSRTDWGEKLFF. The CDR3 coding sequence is TGTGCCAGCAGCCGGACGGATTGGGGTGAAAAACTGTTTTTT.

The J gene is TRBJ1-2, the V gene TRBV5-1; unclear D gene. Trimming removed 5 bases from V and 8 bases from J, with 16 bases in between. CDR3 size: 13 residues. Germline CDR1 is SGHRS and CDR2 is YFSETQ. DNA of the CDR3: TGCGCCAGCAGTTTGTTTCAGGCTAAGGGCTACACCTTC. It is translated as CASSLFQAKGYTF.

The CDR3 loop is CASSAWGTGNTIYF. The DNA for the CDR3 is TGTGCCAGCAGTGCTTGGGGGACTGGAAACACCATATATTTT. The chain links TRBV2 to TRBJ1-3, with a tentative D call TRBD1 (5 bases). The V end was cut by 4 bases, the J end by 2 bases, with 9 bases between. Germline V CDR1 and CDR2: SNHLY, FYNNEI. The CDR3 length is 14 residues.

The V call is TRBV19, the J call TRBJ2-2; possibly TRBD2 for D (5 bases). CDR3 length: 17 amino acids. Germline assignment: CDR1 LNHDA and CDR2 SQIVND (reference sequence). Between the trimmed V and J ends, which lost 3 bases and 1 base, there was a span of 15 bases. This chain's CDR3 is CASSIGGGRRNTGELFF. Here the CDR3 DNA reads TGTGCCAGTAGTATTGGAGGTGGTAGGAGGAACACCGGGGAGCTGTTTTTT.

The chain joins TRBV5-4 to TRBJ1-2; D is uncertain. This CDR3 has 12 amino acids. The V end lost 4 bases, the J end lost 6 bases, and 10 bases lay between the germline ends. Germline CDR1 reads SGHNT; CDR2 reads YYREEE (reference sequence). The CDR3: CASSPERHGYTF. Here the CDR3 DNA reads TGTGCCAGCAGCCCAGAGCGACATGGCTACACCTTC.

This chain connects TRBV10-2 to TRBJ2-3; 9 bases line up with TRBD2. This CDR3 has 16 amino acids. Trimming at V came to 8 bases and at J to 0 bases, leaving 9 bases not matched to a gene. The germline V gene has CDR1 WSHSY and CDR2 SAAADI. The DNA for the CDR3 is TGCGCCAGCGAAATAGCGGGAGAAATAAGCACAGATACGCAGTATTTT. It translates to CASEIAGEISTDTQYF.

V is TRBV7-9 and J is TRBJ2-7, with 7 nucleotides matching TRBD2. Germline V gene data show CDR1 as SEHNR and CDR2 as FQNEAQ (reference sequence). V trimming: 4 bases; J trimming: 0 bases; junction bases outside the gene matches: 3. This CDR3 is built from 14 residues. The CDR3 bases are TGTGCCAGCAGCTCCACTAGCGTCTCCTACGAGCAGTACTTC. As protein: CASSSTSVSYEQYF.

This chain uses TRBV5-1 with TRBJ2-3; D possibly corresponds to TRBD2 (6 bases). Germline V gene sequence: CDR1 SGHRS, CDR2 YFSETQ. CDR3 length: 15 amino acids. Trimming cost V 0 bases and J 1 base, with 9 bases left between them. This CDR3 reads CASSLAASGTDTQYF. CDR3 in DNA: TGCGCCAGCAGCTTGGCCGCTAGCGGCACAGATACGCAGTATTTT.

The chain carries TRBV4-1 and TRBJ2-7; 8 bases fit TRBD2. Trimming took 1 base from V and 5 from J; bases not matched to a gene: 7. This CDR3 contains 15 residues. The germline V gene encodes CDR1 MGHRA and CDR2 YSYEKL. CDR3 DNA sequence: TGCGCCAGCAGCCAAGGGCTAGCGGGTGTCCACGAGCAGTACTTC. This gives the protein CASSQGLAGVHEQYF.